The clone carrying this TCR beta chain was counted ten times or more. The CDR3 length is 14 residues. Germline CDR1 DFQATT, CDR2 SNEGSKA (reference sequence). V was pared by 6 bases and J by 0 bases, with 14 bases between. TCRdb ran MiXCR on the 5' RACE reads and lists one entry per CDR3 protein. The table has roughly 28,000 distinct CDR3 sequences, roughly 12% seen once. The entry originates in a study of neurological immune-mediated disorders. The source of this sequence is a man aged 55 to 70 in good health. Sequencing used PBMCs. The chain uses TRBV20-1 and TRBJ1-1; D may be TRBD1 (6 bases). For the CDR3, the DNA is TGCAGTGCAAATCAGGACAGCATGAACACTGAAGCTTTCTTT. Encoded protein: CSANQDSMNTEAFF.